The 26 T cell receptor beta chains given below trace back to one sample, sequenced in a study of blood T cell repertoires in COVID-19 (dated by TCRdb to 2020 to 2021). Receptors were amplified or captured by the immunoSEQ multiplex PCR assay. TCRdb mirrors the immuneACCESS table, restricted to in-frame sequences. Some clones are absent from its copies; in checked studies, under half trace to an unresolved V gene, and the reason for the others is unknown. Recorded for this sample are 24,000 or so clones; roughly 80% of them occurred a single time. The ten biggest clones cover roughly 60% of the sample. The sample was peripheral blood. The receptors shown here come from a woman of 80 years or more with acute or convalescent COVID-19.

V is TRBV7-9 and J is TRBJ2-7, with TRBD2 matching 8 bases. The CDR3 sequence is 14 residues long. The ends lost 4 bases at V and 4 bases at J; junction bases unmatched: 6. The V gene's germline CDR1 is SEHNR and CDR2 FQNEAQ (reference sequence). The CDR3 sequence is CASSSRVAGYEQYF. In nucleotides, the CDR3 is TGTGCCAGCAGCTCCCGGGTAGCGGGGTACGAGCAGTACTTC.

The chain employs TRBV6-2 or TRBV6-3 and TRBJ1-4; 9 nucleotides agree with TRBD1. Germline trimming cut 2 bases from V and 8 bases from J; bases unmatched to any gene: 3. The CDR3 runs 14 residues. Germline CDR1 and CDR2: MNHEY and SVGEGT. Here the CDR3 DNA reads TGTGCCAGCAGTTACCCAGGGACAGGGGAAAAACTGTTTTTT. This codes for CASSYPGTGEKLFF.

The CDR3 DNA reads TGCGCCAGCAGCCAAATTGCGGGTTCGAACACTGAAGCTTTCTTT. It codes for CASSQIAGSNTEAFF. The chain carries TRBV5-1 and TRBJ1-1; D unresolved. The CDR3 is 15 residues long. CDR1 is SGHRS, CDR2 YFSETQ, per germline. V was pared by 4 bases and J by 1 base, with 14 bases between.

The chain couples TRBV15 to TRBJ2-7, with 7 bases fitting TRBD1. With V trimmed by 5 bases and J by 3 bases, 7 bases remained unmatched. The length of the CDR3 is 14 residues. Looked up from germline, CDR1 is LNHNV and CDR2 is YYDKDF (reference sequence). The CDR3 DNA sequence: TGTGCCACCAGCCTAGACAGGGACGACTACGAGCAGTACTTC. Translation: CATSLDRDDYEQYF.

This clone appeared a single time. The V call is TRBV5-6, the J call TRBJ1-3, with 9 bases aligning to TRBD1. From germline, CDR1 is SGHDT and CDR2 YYEEEE. This CDR3 region has 16 residues. The V and J ends lost 5 bases and 4 bases, in that order; junction bases with no gene match: 10. CDR3 amino acids: CASSSGTGRSGNTIYF. CDR3 nucleotide sequence: TGTGCCAGCAGTTCCGGGACAGGGAGGTCCGGAAACACCATATATTTT.

The V gene is TRBV4-3, the J gene TRBJ2-1; possible D gene TRBD2, 5 bases. Germline V gene data show CDR1 as LGHNA and CDR2 as YSLEER. Trimming took 0 bases from V and 0 from J, leaving 9 bases between them. The CDR3 loop spans 16 amino acids. The CDR3 DNA reads as TGCGCCAGCAGCCAAGAGGGCGGGTTCTCCTACAATGAGCAGTTCTTC. Translation gives CASSQEGGFSYNEQFF.

This clone was picked up a small number of times. This CDR3 is CASSSLRGSHGYTF. The CDR3 nucleotides are TGTGCCAGCAGCTCACTTAGGGGATCCCATGGCTACACCTTC. The chain couples TRBV11-2 to TRBJ1-2, with a weak D call TRBD1 (5 bases). Trimming removed 4 bases at V and 6 bases at J, with 15 bases between. CDR3 length: 14 amino acids. Germline assignment: CDR1 SGHAT and CDR2 FQNNGV.

This clone was seen many times. The chain is built from TRBV7-9 and TRBJ2-7; 8 nucleotides match TRBD1. V lost 8 bases and J lost 3; bases outside the gene matches: 9. This CDR3 has 14 amino acids. CDR1 is SEHNR and CDR2 is FQNEAQ in the germline V gene (reference sequence). The CDR3 loop reads CASSHRDRNYEQYF. Written as DNA, the CDR3 is TGTGCCAGCTCCCACCGGGACAGGAACTACGAGCAGTACTTC.

The rearrangement joins TRBV12-5 to TRBJ1-2; 9 nucleotides align to TRBD1. The germline V gene has CDR1 LGHNT and CDR2 FRNRAP. With 7 bases clipped from V and 4 bases from J, the junction kept 7 bases outside the gene matches. This CDR3 is 14 amino acids long. CDR3 in DNA: TGTGCTAGTGCCCCGGACAGGGGTGGCTATGGCTACACCTTC. Protein: CASAPDRGGYGYTF.

The chain carries TRBV11-3 and TRBJ2-7; 10 nucleotides agree with TRBD2. V dropped 5 bases and J dropped 7; count of bases not matched to a gene: 11. The germline gives CDR1 SGHNT, CDR2 YENEEA. The CDR3 length is 15 residues. CDR3 bases: TGTGCCAGCAGCCCCCGAGGAGCGGGAGGGTATGAGCAGTACTTC. Amino acid sequence: CASSPRGAGGYEQYF.

The chain recombines TRBV19 with TRBJ2-7; maybe TRBD1 (6 bases). Germline V lookup: CDR1 LNHDA, CDR2 SQIVND (reference sequence). With 3 bases removed from V and 6 bases from J, the gap between germline ends came to 12 bases. CDR3 length: 13 residues. Written as DNA, the CDR3 is TGTGCCAGTAGTATTCAGGACAGCGGCGAGCAGTACTTC. This translates into CASSIQDSGEQYF.

In DNA, the CDR3 is TGTGCCAGCAGAAATAGCGGAATGTCCTACGAGCAGTACTTC. Protein: CASRNSGMSYEQYF. The chain joins TRBV5-5 to TRBJ2-7, with D perhaps TRBD2 (6 bases). V was shortened by 5 bases and J by 1 base, with 13 bases between the two germline ends. In germline, CDR1 is SGHKS, CDR2 YYEKEE (reference sequence). The CDR3 sequence is 14 residues long.

V is TRBV5-1 and J is TRBJ1-1, with D unresolved. The CDR3 totals 14 residues. V gave up 4 bases and J gave up 6 bases, with 16 bases separating them. The germline V gene encodes CDR1 SGHRS and CDR2 YFSETQ. The CDR3 DNA is TGCGCCAGCAGCCCTCGAGGTGGAATGGCTGAAGCTTTCTTT. This encodes CASSPRGGMAEAFF.

This clone was seen once. The chain couples TRBV5-1 to TRBJ1-6, with TRBD1 matching 7 bases. J gave up 9 bases and V 4 bases, and 7 bases lay outside the gene matches. CDR1 is SGHRS and CDR2 is YFSETQ in the germline V gene. The CDR3 sequence is 14 residues long. In DNA, the CDR3 is TGCGCCAGCAGCAGGGCAGGGGGTAGTTCACCCCTCCACTTT. Protein: CASSRAGGSSPLHF.

V and J are TRBV19 and TRBJ2-1; 9 nucleotides line up with TRBD1. The CDR3 spans 16 residues. Trimming at V came to 7 bases and at J to 6 bases, leaving 13 bases not matched to a gene. The V gene's germline CDR1 is LNHDA and CDR2 SQIVND (reference sequence). CDR3 nucleotides: TGTGCCAGTACCTGGAGGTGGACAGGGGACGGCAATGAGCAGTTCTTC. The encoded protein is CASTWRWTGDGNEQFF.

A single count supports this clone. This chain links TRBV10-2 with TRBJ2-4, with 7 bases that match TRBD2. CDR1 and CDR2 (germline): WSHSY, SAAADI. V shed 2 bases and J 8 bases; nucleotides not matched to a gene: 9. The CDR3 consists of 15 residues. CDR3 region: CASSEIIGRPDIQYF. The CDR3 nucleotides read TGCGCCAGCAGTGAGATAATCGGGAGGCCGGACATTCAGTACTTC.

The chain uses TRBV3-1 (or the pseudogene TRBV3-2) and TRBJ2-1, with D hard to call. The CDR3 length is 13 residues. V lost 0 bases and J lost 3, with 3 bases in between. The germline V gene encodes CDR1 LGHDT and CDR2 YNNKEL (reference sequence). The CDR3 loop is CASSQDRYNEQFF. CDR3 nucleotide sequence: TGTGCCAGCAGCCAAGATCGCTACAATGAGCAGTTCTTC.

The rearrangement joins TRBV5-1 to TRBJ2-3; D gene unclear. Germline values: CDR1 SGHRS, CDR2 YFSETQ. The CDR3 totals 15 residues. Trimming stripped 1 base from V and 7 bases from J, with 16 bases between. For the CDR3, the DNA is TGCGCCAGCAGCTTGTCGCCGGGTCCCTACTATACGCAGTATTTT. Its translation: CASSLSPGPYYTQYF.

The CDR3 region has the DNA TGTGCCAGCAGCCAGAGTTACTCTGGAAACACCATATATTTT. Protein product: CASSQSYSGNTIYF. This chain connects TRBV3-1 (or the pseudogene TRBV3-2) to TRBJ1-3; no definite D call. Germline V gene data show CDR1 as LGHDT and CDR2 as YNNKEL (reference sequence). This CDR3 is built from 14 residues. The V and J ends lost 3 bases and 0 bases respectively, with 6 bases between them.

The chain employs TRBV7-9 and TRBJ1-2; 7 positions agree with TRBD1. V trimming: 2 bases; J trimming: 8 bases; junction bases outside the gene matches: 11. This CDR3 has 15 amino acids. The germline V gene has CDR1 SEHNR and CDR2 FQNEAQ (reference sequence). Here the CDR3 reads CASSLILAGGGGYTF. CDR3 bases: TGTGCCAGCAGCTTAATTTTAGCAGGGGGAGGAGGCTACACCTTC.

The chain recombines TRBV9 with TRBJ1-1; D is ambiguous. The germline V gene has CDR1 SGDLS and CDR2 YYNGEE. The CDR3 sequence is 14 residues long. V was shortened by 2 bases and J by 1 base, with 9 bases between the two germline ends. The CDR3 sequence: CASSVTSTNTEAFF. The CDR3 DNA follows: TGTGCCAGCAGCGTGACATCAACGAACACTGAAGCTTTCTTT. The full variable domain, rest sourced from reference TRBV9 and TRBJ1-1, is DSGVTQTPKHLITATGQRVTLRCSPRSGDLSVYWYQQSLDQGLQFLIQYYNGEERAKGNILERFSAQQFPDLHSELNLSSLELGDSALYFCASSVTSTNTEAFFGQGTRLTVV.

This clone appeared a few times. This chain connects TRBV28 to TRBJ2-3, with TRBD1 as a possible D gene (5 bases). The length of the CDR3 is 14 residues. V lost 8 bases to trimming and J lost 0 bases, with 12 bases between them. Germline CDR1 and CDR2: MDHEN and SYDVKM. DNA for the CDR3: TGTGCCAGCGAAGACAGCCTTAGCACAGATACGCAGTATTTT. This encodes CASEDSLSTDTQYF.

J is TRBJ2-3 and V is TRBV11-3; 7 nucleotides align to TRBD2. The germline V gene encodes CDR1 SGHNT and CDR2 YENEEA. The CDR3 totals 14 residues. V dropped 3 bases and J dropped 7; count of bases not matched to a gene: 7. Here the CDR3 reads CASSFRGSQNTQYF. CDR3 DNA: TGTGCCAGCAGCTTCCGCGGGAGCCAGAATACGCAGTATTTT.

This chain connects TRBV19 to TRBJ1-5, with D unclear. The germline V gene encodes CDR1 LNHDA and CDR2 SQIVND (reference sequence). The germline V and J ends were trimmed by 5 bases and 4 bases, with 12 bases remaining between them. CDR3 size: 14 residues. The CDR3 DNA follows: TGTGCCAGTAGTTCGCCGGCGGGGAATCAGCCCCAGCATTTT. This encodes CASSSPAGNQPQHF.

The chain couples TRBV3-1 (or the pseudogene TRBV3-2) to TRBJ2-1, with D possibly being TRBD2 (6 bases). Trimming took 4 bases from V and 2 from J, leaving 18 bases between them. Germline CDR1 and CDR2: LGHDT and YNNKEL (reference sequence). The CDR3 has 17 amino acids. The CDR3 here is CASSPGTYSRPYNEQFF. CDR3 nucleotide sequence: TGTGCCAGCAGCCCGGGGACTTATTCCCGGCCCTACAATGAGCAGTTCTTC.

The rearrangement links TRBV7-8 to TRBJ2-7; TRBD1 is a possible D gene (5 bases). Germline V CDR1 and CDR2: SGHVS, FQNEAQ. V dropped 5 bases and J dropped 5 bases, with 10 bases sitting between them. The CDR3 is 12 amino acids. CDR3 in amino acids: CASSPWGDEQYF. CDR3 DNA sequence: TGTGCCAGCAGCCCCTGGGGCGACGAGCAGTACTTC.